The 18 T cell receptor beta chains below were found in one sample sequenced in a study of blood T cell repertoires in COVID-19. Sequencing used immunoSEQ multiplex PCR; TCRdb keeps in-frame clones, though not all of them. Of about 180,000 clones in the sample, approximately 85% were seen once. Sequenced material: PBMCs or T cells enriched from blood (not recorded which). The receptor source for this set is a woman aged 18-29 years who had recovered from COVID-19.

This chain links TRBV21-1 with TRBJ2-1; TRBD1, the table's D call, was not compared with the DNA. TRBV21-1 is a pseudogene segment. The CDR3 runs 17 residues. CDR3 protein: CASSKVEGGQGSNEQFF. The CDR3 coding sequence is TGTGCCAGCAGCAAAGTCGAAGGGGGACAGGGCTCCAATGAGCAGTTCTTC.

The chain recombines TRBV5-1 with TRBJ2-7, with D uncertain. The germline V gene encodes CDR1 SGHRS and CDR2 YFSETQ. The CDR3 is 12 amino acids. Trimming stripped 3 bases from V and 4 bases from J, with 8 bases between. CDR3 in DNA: TGCGCCAGCAGCTCTGACGGGTACGAGCAGTACTTC. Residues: CASSSDGYEQYF.

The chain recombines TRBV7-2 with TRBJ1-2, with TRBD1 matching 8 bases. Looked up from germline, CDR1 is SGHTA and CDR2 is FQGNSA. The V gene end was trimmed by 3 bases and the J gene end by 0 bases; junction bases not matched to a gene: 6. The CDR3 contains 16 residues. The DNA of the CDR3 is TGTGCCAGCAGCTTCCAAGGACAGGGATCTAACTATGGCTACACCTTC. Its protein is CASSFQGQGSNYGYTF.

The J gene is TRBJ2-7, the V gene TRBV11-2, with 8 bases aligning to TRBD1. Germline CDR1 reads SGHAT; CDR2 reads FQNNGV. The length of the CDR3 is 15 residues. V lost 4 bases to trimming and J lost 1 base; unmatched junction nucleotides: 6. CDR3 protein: CASSSTWTGSYEQYF. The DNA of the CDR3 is TGTGCCAGCAGCTCGACTTGGACAGGGTCCTACGAGCAGTACTTC.

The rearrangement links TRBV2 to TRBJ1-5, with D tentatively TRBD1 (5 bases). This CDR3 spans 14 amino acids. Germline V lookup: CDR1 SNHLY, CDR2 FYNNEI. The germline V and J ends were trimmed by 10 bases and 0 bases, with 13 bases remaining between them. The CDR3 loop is CATKTDHSNQPQHF. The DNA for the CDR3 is TGTGCCACGAAGACAGATCATAGCAATCAGCCCCAGCATTTT.

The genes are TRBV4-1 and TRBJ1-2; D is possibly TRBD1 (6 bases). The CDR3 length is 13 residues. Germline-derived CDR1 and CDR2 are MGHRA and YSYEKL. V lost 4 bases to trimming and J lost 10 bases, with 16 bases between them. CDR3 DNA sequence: TGCGCCAGCAGCCTACAGGGAGATGGGGACTACACCTTC. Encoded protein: CASSLQGDGDYTF.

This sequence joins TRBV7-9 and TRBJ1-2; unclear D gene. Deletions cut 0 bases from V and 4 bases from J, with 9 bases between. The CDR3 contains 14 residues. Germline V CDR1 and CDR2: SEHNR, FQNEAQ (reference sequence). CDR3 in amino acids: CASSLAHNGYGYTF. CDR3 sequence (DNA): TGTGCCAGCAGCTTAGCGCATAACGGCTATGGCTACACCTTC.

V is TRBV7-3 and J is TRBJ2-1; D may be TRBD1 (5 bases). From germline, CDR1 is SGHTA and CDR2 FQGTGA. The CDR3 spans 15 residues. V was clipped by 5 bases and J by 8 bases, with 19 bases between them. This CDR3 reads CASSIRTPPLDEQFF. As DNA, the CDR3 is TGTGCCAGCAGCATCCGGACACCCCCACTGGATGAGCAGTTCTTC.

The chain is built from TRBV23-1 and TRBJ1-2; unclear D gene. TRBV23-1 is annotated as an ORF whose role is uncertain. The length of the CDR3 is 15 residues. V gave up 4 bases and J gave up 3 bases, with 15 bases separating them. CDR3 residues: CASSPDSSVHYGYTF. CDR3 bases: TGCGCCAGCAGTCCCGATTCATCAGTTCACTATGGCTACACCTTC.

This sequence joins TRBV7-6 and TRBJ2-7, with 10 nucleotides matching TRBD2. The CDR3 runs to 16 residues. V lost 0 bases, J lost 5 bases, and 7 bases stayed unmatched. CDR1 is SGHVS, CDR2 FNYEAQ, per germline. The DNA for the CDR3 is TGTGCCAGCAGCTTAGCGGCTAGCGGGAGTGGTAACGAGCAGTACTTC. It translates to CASSLAASGSGNEQYF.

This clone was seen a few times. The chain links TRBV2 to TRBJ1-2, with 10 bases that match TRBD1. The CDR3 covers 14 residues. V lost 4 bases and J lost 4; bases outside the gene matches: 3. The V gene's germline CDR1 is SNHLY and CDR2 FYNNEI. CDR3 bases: TGTGCCAGCAGTGTTGGACAGGGGGGCTATGGCTACACCTTC. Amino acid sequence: CASSVGQGGYGYTF.

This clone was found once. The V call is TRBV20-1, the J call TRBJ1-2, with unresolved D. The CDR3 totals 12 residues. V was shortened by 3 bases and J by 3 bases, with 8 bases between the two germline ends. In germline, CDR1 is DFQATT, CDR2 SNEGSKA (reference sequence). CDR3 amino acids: CSASRGDYGYTF. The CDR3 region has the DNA TGCAGTGCTAGTCGGGGAGACTATGGCTACACCTTC.

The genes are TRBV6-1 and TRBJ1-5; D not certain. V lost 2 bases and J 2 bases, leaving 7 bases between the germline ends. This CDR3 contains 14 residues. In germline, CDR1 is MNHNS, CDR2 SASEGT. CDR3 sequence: CASSEIRGNQPQHF. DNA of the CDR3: TGTGCCAGCAGTGAAATTCGGGGCAATCAGCCCCAGCATTTT.

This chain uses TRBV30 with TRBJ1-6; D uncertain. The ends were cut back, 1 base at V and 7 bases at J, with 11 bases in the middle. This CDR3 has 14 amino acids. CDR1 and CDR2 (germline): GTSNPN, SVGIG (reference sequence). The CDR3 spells CAWSALIGNSPLHF. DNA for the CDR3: TGTGCCTGGAGTGCGTTAATCGGGAATTCACCCCTCCACTTT.

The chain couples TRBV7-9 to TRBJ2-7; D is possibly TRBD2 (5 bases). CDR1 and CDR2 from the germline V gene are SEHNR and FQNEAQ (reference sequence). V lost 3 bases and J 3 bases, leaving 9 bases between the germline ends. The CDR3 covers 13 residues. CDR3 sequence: CASSLDGVYEQYF. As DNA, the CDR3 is TGTGCCAGCAGCTTGGACGGGGTCTACGAGCAGTACTTC.

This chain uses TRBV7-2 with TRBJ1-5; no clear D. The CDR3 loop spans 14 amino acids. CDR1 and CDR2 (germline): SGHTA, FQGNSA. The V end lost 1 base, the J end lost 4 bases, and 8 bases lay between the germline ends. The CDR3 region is CASSLELANQPQHF. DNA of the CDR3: TGTGCCAGCAGCTTAGAGTTAGCGAATCAGCCCCAGCATTTT. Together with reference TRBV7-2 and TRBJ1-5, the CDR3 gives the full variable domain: GAGVSQSPSNKVTEKGKDVELRCDPISGHTALYWYRQSLGQGLEFLIYFQGNSAPDKSGLPSDRFSAERTGGSVSTLTIQRTQQEDSAVYLCASSLELANQPQHFGDGTRLSIL.

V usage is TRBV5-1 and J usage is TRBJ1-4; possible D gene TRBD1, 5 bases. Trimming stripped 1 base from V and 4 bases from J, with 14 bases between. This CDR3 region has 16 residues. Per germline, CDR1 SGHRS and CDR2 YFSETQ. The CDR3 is CASSLTGSAVNEKLFF. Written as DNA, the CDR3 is TGCGCCAGCAGCTTGACAGGATCCGCGGTTAATGAAAAACTGTTTTTT.

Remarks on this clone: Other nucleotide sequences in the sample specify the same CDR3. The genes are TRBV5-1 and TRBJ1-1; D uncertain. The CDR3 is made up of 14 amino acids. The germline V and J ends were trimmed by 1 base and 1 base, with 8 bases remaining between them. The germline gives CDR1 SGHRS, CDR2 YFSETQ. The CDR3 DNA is TGCGCCAGCAGCTTGTCTGGCGGGAACACTGAAGCTTTCTTT. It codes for CASSLSGGNTEAFF.